This T cell receptor (beta chain) was found in a study of identical twins. Every donor was a healthy Caucasian. A universal primer site arose from template switching, and cDNA bore unique molecular identifiers. One entry per CDR3 protein results from TCRdb running MiXCR on the 5' RACE reads. This sample has around 490,000 distinct CDR3 sequences, with approximately 14% found just once. Findings of the study overall: Analyses based on zero insertions could be partly confounded by invariant MAIT and iNKT cells. In cord blood, abundant beta clonotypes had fewer insertions; memory showed no trend.

Notes on this clonotype: Its specificity is unknown.

The sample was also reused in another study, on yellow fever vaccine responses in identical twins.

The sample was CD4+ T cells sorted from blood. This receptor was taken from a woman aged 18-30 years in good health.

The CDR3 here is CASSPGERAGETQYF. DNA for the CDR3: TGTGCCAGCAGTCCGGGGGAGCGGGCCGGGGAGACCCAGTACTTC. The chain has TRBV12-3 or TRBV12-4 and TRBJ2-5; tentative D call: TRBD2 (6 bases). V shed 5 bases and J shed 5 bases, with 18 bases lying between them. CDR3 length: 15 amino acids.